The rows below give T cell receptor beta chains drawn from one sample of a study of blood T cells in healthy people across ages. TCRdb reprocessed the 5' RACE reads via MiXCR and lists one record per CDR3 protein. Of about 2 million distinct CDR3 sequences listed, approximately 50% are singletons. Source material: blood. All receptors derive from a woman in her 40s in good health. CDR3s include the opening cysteine and the closing phenylalanine or tryptophan.

V	J	CDR3
TRBV5-4	TRBJ1-1	CASSGDRGAMNTEAFF
TRBV5-1	TRBJ2-7	CASGNSFYEQYF
TRBV4-3	TRBJ1-6	CASSERLNLNNSPLHF
TRBV7-3	TRBJ2-1	CASSETSGGEDEQFF
TRBV12-3/TRBV12-4	TRBJ2-3	CASSFLAGGWDTQYF
TRBV5-1	TRBJ1-4	CASTWTGDEKLFF
TRBV7-9	TRBJ2-5	CASSLGGSREETQYF
TRBV10-3	TRBJ2-1	CAISEGVTGLGNEQFF
TRBV6-5	TRBJ2-7	CASSYSVKDSYEQYF
TRBV12-3/TRBV12-4	TRBJ2-3	CASAGPTTDTQYF
TRBV6-6	TRBJ2-1	CASKTGARDYNEQFF
TRBV7-2	TRBJ2-3	CASSPGGRGGTDTQYF
TRBV6-5	TRBJ2-3	CASKIYVGTDTQYF
TRBV28	NA	CACRTSGYNEQYF
TRBV29-1	TRBJ2-5	CSVSNQETQYF
TRBV9	TRBJ1-2	CASSPQGRRDGYTF
TRBV29-1	TRBJ2-3	CSVEMGADTQYF
TRBV27	TRBJ2-7	CASRPGPGPYEQYF
TRBV25-1	TRBJ1-1	CASSAATGNTEAFF
TRBV20-1	TRBJ2-3	CSAQTTSGNTDTQYF
TRBV5-6	TRBJ2-3	CASSSELASHRTDTQYF
TRBV20-1	TRBJ1-5	CSARYGPGEPQHF
TRBV29-1	TRBJ2-1	CSVAAGGHPEQFF
TRBV3-1	TRBJ1-2	CASSQQDRPYGYTF
TRBV6-5	TRBJ2-3	CASSYRAGGTDTQYF